This TCR beta chain was documented in a study of shared clonotypes between healthy human individuals. Study overall: Three plates each covered CD4 naive and memory; CD8 naive two, CD8 memory one. Findings of the study overall: Among non-shared clonotypes, generation probabilities were lower than among those shared by all four donors. The study generally estimated greater richness for naive than memory subsets.

Using immunoSEQ multiplex PCR, the repertoire was profiled, and TCRdb retains in-frame clones only, with some absent. This sample has about 180,000 clones, with about 93% found just once. Worth noting for this clone: Its target is unknown.

Germline V CDR1 and CDR2: SGHRS, YFSETQ. The CDR3 is 16 residues long. Trimming shortened V by 2 bases and J by 3 bases, and 14 bases separated the two germline ends. Nashville, Tennessee was home to all donors, who were Caucasian adults. The sequenced sample consisted of naive CD4+ T cells sorted from blood. Subset indicated: CD45RA+ positively selected. The receptor was derived from a woman aged 30 to 39 in good health. The chain combines TRBV5-1 with TRBJ2-2; D remains unclear. CDR3 sequence (DNA): TGCGCCAGCAGCTTCCTGGGCCAGCAGCACACCGGGGAGCTGTTTTTT. Protein sequence: CASSFLGQQHTGELFF.